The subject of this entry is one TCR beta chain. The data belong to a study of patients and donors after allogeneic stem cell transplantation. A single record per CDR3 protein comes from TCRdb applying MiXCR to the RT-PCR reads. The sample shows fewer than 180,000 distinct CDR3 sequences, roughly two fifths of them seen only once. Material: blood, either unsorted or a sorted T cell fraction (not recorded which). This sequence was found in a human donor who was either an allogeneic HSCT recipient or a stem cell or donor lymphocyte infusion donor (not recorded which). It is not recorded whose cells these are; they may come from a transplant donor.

CDR3 sequence reads: CASSRNRELETQYF. The CDR3 DNA follows: TGCGCCAGCAGCCGGAACAGGGAGTTGGAGACCCAGTACTTC. The V call is TRBV5-1, the J call TRBJ2-5; TRBD1 is a possible D gene (6 bases). The germline gives CDR1 SGHRS, CDR2 YFSETQ. The CDR3 length is 14 residues. Trimming stripped 4 bases from V and 5 bases from J, with 15 bases between.